Below are 30 T cell receptor beta chains sequenced from a single sample in a study of cytomegalovirus exposure and HLA in healthy donors. Use of 60 Vbeta and 13 Jbeta primers characterized the PCR. Sequenced by immunoSEQ multiplex PCR; TCRdb stores in-frame clones only, minus some. The table records around 100,000 clones, around 80% of them present only once. Sequenced: PBMCs. All receptors derive from a man younger than 45 in good health and CMV-seropositive.

The chain couples TRBV5-5 to TRBJ1-2; TRBD1 is a possible D gene (6 bases). Looked up from germline, CDR1 is SGHKS and CDR2 is YYEKEE (reference sequence). The CDR3 sequence is 12 residues long. V lost 4 bases to trimming and J lost 4 bases, with 8 bases between them. The CDR3 nucleotides read TGTGCCAGCAGCGGGGGCCTCTATGGCTACACCTTC. Its protein is CASSGGLYGYTF.

The V and J genes are TRBV4-3 and TRBJ2-7; D is perhaps TRBD1 (6 bases). This CDR3 has 14 residues. Trimming shortened V by 4 bases and J by 2 bases, and 12 bases separated the two germline ends. CDR1 is LGHNA, CDR2 YSLEER, per germline. CDR3 amino acids: CASSLRGPTYEQYF. The CDR3, as DNA: TGCGCCAGCAGCCTCAGGGGTCCCACCTACGAGCAGTACTTC.

The chain has TRBV19 and TRBJ1-6; D unclear. The CDR3 has 16 residues. From germline, CDR1 is LNHDA and CDR2 SQIVND (reference sequence). V lost 3 bases to trimming and J lost 10 bases, with 19 bases between them. CDR3 sequence reads: CASSIGGFSAGSPLHF. The CDR3 DNA follows: TGTGCCAGTAGTATTGGAGGATTTAGTGCTGGATCACCCCTCCACTTT.

The rearrangement links TRBV2 to TRBJ2-4; D is perhaps TRBD1 or TRBD2 (7 bases each). The CDR3 is 15 residues long. Between the trimmed V and J ends, which lost 7 bases and 6 bases, there was a span of 19 bases. In germline, CDR1 is SNHLY, CDR2 FYNNEI. The CDR3 loop reads CASTEAGGAANIQYF. In nucleotides, the CDR3 is TGTGCCAGCACCGAAGCAGGGGGGGCAGCAAACATTCAGTACTTC.

This clone has just a few counts. The genes are TRBV19 and TRBJ1-1, with TRBD1 matching 7 bases. The length of the CDR3 is 14 residues. J lost 7 bases, V lost 7 bases, and 12 bases had no gene match. Germline values: CDR1 LNHDA, CDR2 SQIVND (reference sequence). This chain's CDR3 is CASTLGQARGEAFF. The DNA of the CDR3 is TGTGCCAGTACCCTAGGACAGGCGCGAGGTGAAGCTTTCTTT. The full variable domain, with the rest looked up from reference TRBV19 and TRBJ1-1, is DGGITQSPKYLFRKEGQNVTLSCEQNLNHDAMYWYRQDPGQGLRLIYYSQIVNDFQKGDIAEGYSVSREKKESFPLTVTSAQKNPTAFYLCASTLGQARGEAFFGQGTRLTVV.

V gene TRBV30 combines with J gene TRBJ2-5, with D possibly TRBD1 on 5 matching bases. Trimming stripped 2 bases from V and 1 base from J, with 11 bases between. CDR1 and CDR2 from the germline V gene are GTSNPN and SVGIG (reference sequence). CDR3 length equals 14 residues. CDR3 nucleotide sequence: TGTGCCTGGAGTAGGGGCCCGACCCAAGAGACCCAGTACTTC. It yields the protein CAWSRGPTQETQYF.

This clone was seen only a few times. The V and J genes are TRBV7-9 and TRBJ1-5; the match to TRBD1 covers 7 bases. The CDR3 totals 14 residues. Germline V gene lookup returns CDR1 SEHNR and CDR2 FQNEAQ (reference sequence). V dropped 5 bases and J dropped 5; count of bases not matched to a gene: 6. This CDR3 is CASSPGDSYQPQHF. CDR3 coding DNA: TGTGCCAGCAGCCCTGGGGACAGTTATCAGCCCCAGCATTTT.

V is TRBV19 and J is TRBJ2-1; possibly TRBD2 for D (5 bases). V gave up 1 base and J gave up 0 bases, with 13 bases separating them. This CDR3 has 17 amino acids. The germline CDR1 and CDR2 sequences are LNHDA and SQIVND (reference sequence). CDR3 coding DNA: TGTGCCAGTAGTATAGTTTGGCGGGCGGGCTCCTACAATGAGCAGTTCTTC. Translating it yields CASSIVWRAGSYNEQFF.

V and J are TRBV5-1 and TRBJ1-1; TRBD1 might be the D (5 bases). Germline loops: CDR1 SGHRS, CDR2 YFSETQ. The CDR3 sequence is 13 residues long. V was shortened by 0 bases and J by 8 bases, with 11 bases between the two germline ends. CDR3 in DNA: TGCGCCAGCAGCTTGGCCCCGCAGGGCGAAGCTTTCTTT. It is translated as CASSLAPQGEAFF.

The gene calls are TRBV29-1 and TRBJ2-7; TRBD1 matches 7 bases. The germline CDR1 and CDR2 sequences are SQVTM and ANQGSEA. V was clipped by 7 bases and J by 6 bases; unmatched bases: 12. The CDR3 runs to 13 residues. CDR3 loop: CSAGTASSGEQYF. The DNA for the CDR3 is TGCAGCGCCGGGACAGCCAGTTCGGGCGAGCAGTACTTC.

This chain connects TRBV20-1 to TRBJ2-1; D is perhaps TRBD1 (5 bases). Germline-derived CDR1 and CDR2 are DFQATT and SNEGSKA (reference sequence). This CDR3 region has 11 residues. Trimming shortened V by 1 base and J by 10 bases, and 8 bases separated the two germline ends. The CDR3 protein is CSARVRGEQFF. The CDR3 bases are TGCAGTGCTAGAGTTAGGGGCGAGCAGTTCTTC.

The chain recombines TRBV20-1 with TRBJ2-7; 7 positions match TRBD1. Per the germline V gene, CDR1 is DFQATT and CDR2 is SNEGSKA (reference sequence). The CDR3 contains 11 residues. The J segment lost 10 bases and the V segment lost 6 bases, leaving 9 bases of the junction unmatched. This CDR3 is CSAELQGVQYF. The CDR3 DNA reads as TGCAGTGCAGAACTTCAGGGGGTTCAGTACTTC.

The V and J genes are TRBV6-5 and TRBJ1-2; D not certain. The germline gives CDR1 MNHEY, CDR2 SVGAGI. V lost 10 bases and J lost 5, with 20 bases in between. The length of the CDR3 is 14 residues. The CDR3 spells CATLGDQRSYGYTF. The CDR3 DNA reads as TGTGCCACCCTCGGGGATCAGAGATCTTATGGCTACACCTTC.

The gene calls are TRBV5-1 and TRBJ1-6; D gene uncertain. The germline V gene encodes CDR1 SGHRS and CDR2 YFSETQ. The CDR3 contains 14 residues. Trimming left V 3 bases short and J 7 bases short, with 11 bases between. The CDR3 bases are TGCGCCAGCAGCTCCCAAAACTCAAATTCACCCCTCCACTTT. This codes for CASSSQNSNSPLHF.

The rearrangement uses TRBV18 and TRBJ1-2; 7 bases map to TRBD1. Per germline, CDR1 KGHSH and CDR2 LQKENI. The junction had 7 bases not matched to a gene; V was cut back by 3 bases and J by 0 bases. This CDR3 spans 16 amino acids. DNA for the CDR3: TGTGCCAGCTCACCGCTGTGGGGGACAGCTAACTATGGCTACACCTTC. Translated, it gives CASSPLWGTANYGYTF.

This clone was counted a few times. The J gene is TRBJ1-1, the V gene TRBV29-1; 7 nucleotides agree with TRBD1. With 5 bases clipped from V and 3 bases from J, the junction kept 9 bases outside the gene matches. This CDR3 is 14 amino acids long. Looked up from germline, CDR1 is SQVTM and CDR2 is ANQGSEA. CDR3 coding DNA: TGCAGCGTTCTAAAGGGGGCTCTGGACACTGAAGCTTTCTTT. Residues: CSVLKGALDTEAFF. Using reference TRBV29-1 and TRBJ1-1 for the parts outside the CDR3, the full variable domain is SAVISQKPSRDICQRGTSLTIQCQVDSQVTMMFWYRQQPGQSLTLIATANQGSEATYESGFVIDKFPISRPNLTFSTLTVSNMSPEDSSIYLCSVLKGALDTEAFFGQGTRLTVV.

This chain joins TRBV6-1 and TRBJ1-6, with 11 bases fitting TRBD1. Germline V lookup: CDR1 MNHNS, CDR2 SASEGT. The CDR3 loop spans 16 amino acids. V shed 2 bases, J shed 11 bases, and the junction held 8 bases outside the gene matches. The CDR3 region has the DNA TGTGCCAGCAGTGAATTTGGACAGGGGGCAAATCCACCCCTCCACTTT. Translation: CASSEFGQGANPPLHF.

This rearrangement joins TRBV6-1 to TRBJ2-2; D gene uncertain. V lost 6 bases, J lost 1 base, and 9 bases lay in between. Germline lookup yields CDR1 MNHNS and CDR2 SASEGT. This CDR3 has 14 residues. The CDR3 DNA follows: TGTGCCAGCAGCCCAGTCCTGAACACCGGGGAGCTGTTTTTT. Encoded protein: CASSPVLNTGELFF.

Comments on this clone: One end of the junction is discordant with germline, which a read error may explain. This chain joins TRBV5-4 and TRBJ1-4; 7 nucleotides agree with TRBD1. The length of the CDR3 is 17 residues. Germline CDR1 and CDR2: SGHNT and YYREEE (reference sequence). CDR3 protein: CASSRSQGPATNEKLFF. CDR3 sequence (DNA): TGCGCCAGCAGCCGATCACAGGGGCCTGCAACTAATGAAAAACTGTTTTTT.

In DNA form, the CDR3 reads TGTGCTAGTGGTGCGGGACTAGTTGGCGAGACCCAGTACTTC. Amino acids: CASGAGLVGETQYF. V gene TRBV12-5 combines with J gene TRBJ2-5; 8 bases match TRBD2. CDR1 and CDR2 from the germline V gene are LGHNT and FRNRAP. This CDR3 has 14 residues. The J segment lost 5 bases and the V segment lost 5 bases, leaving 7 bases of the junction unmatched.

The chain couples TRBV5-4 to TRBJ2-5; TRBD2 might be the D (7 bases). The CDR3 has 15 residues. Germline CDR1 and CDR2: SGHNT and YYREEE (reference sequence). Trimming cost V 4 bases and J 5 bases, with 18 bases left between them. CDR3 nucleotide sequence: TGTGCCAGCAGCGCAGGACGGGGGGCCCTGGAGACCCAGTACTTC. Translation: CASSAGRGALETQYF. The entire variable domain, with the rest obtained from reference TRBV5-4 and TRBJ2-5, is as follows: ETGVTQSPTHLIKTRGQQVTLRCSSQSGHNTVSWYQQALGQGPQFIFQYYREEENGRGNFPPRFSGLQFPNYSSELNVNALELDDSALYLCASSAGRGALETQYFGPGTRLLVL.

This clone was counted a single time. The chain employs TRBV4-2 and TRBJ2-1; a weak D match, TRBD2 (5 bases). The germline gives CDR1 LGHNA, CDR2 YNFKEQ. CDR3 length: 16 residues. Trimming pared 0 bases from V and 9 bases from J, leaving 18 bases between. Here the CDR3 DNA reads TGTGCCAGCAGCCAAGAGGCGGCATTCCCGGGGAGTGAGCAGTTCTTC. This translates into CASSQEAAFPGSEQFF.

V and J are TRBV7-9 and TRBJ2-7; D is perhaps TRBD1 (6 bases). V gave up 4 bases and J gave up 1 base, with 11 bases separating them. Germline V gene lookup returns CDR1 SEHNR and CDR2 FQNEAQ (reference sequence). The length of the CDR3 is 14 residues. This chain's CDR3 is CASSSRDISYEQYF. CDR3 DNA sequence: TGTGCCAGCAGCTCCCGGGACATTTCCTACGAGCAGTACTTC.

In this sample, this clone turned up a few times. The chain recombines TRBV2 with TRBJ1-4; unclear D gene. V shed 7 bases and J shed 4 bases, with 10 bases lying between them. CDR1 and CDR2 (germline): SNHLY, FYNNEI. This CDR3 region has 13 residues. CDR3 protein: CASNPRGNEKLFF. In nucleotides, the CDR3 is TGTGCCAGCAATCCTCGCGGTAATGAAAAACTGTTTTTT. The whole variable domain, filled in from reference TRBV2 and TRBJ1-4, reads EPEVTQTPSHQVTQMGQEVILRCVPISNHLYFYWYRQILGQKVEFLVSFYNNEISEKSEIFDDQFSVERPDGSNFTLKIRSTKLEDSAMYFCASNPRGNEKLFFGSGTQLSVL.

The gene calls are TRBV4-2 and TRBJ2-7; no firm D call. The ends were cut back, 2 bases at V and 5 bases at J, with 7 bases in the middle. The CDR3 covers 12 residues. The germline gives CDR1 LGHNA, CDR2 YNFKEQ. CDR3 region: CASSQTTDEQYF. CDR3 DNA sequence: TGTGCCAGCAGCCAAACCACGGACGAGCAGTACTTC.

This clone was counted between two and nine times. This rearrangement joins TRBV5-1 to TRBJ2-7; no reliable D call. Germline loops: CDR1 SGHRS, CDR2 YFSETQ. There are 12 residues in the CDR3. Trimming left V 1 base short and J 4 bases short, with 6 bases between. The CDR3 spells CASSLNRYEQYF. The CDR3 DNA reads TGCGCCAGCAGCTTGAACCGGTACGAGCAGTACTTC.

The CDR3 DNA reads TGTGCCTGGGGCCCCGGGACTACCGTCACGGATACGCAGTATTTT. It specifies CAWGPGTTVTDTQYF. The V gene is TRBV30, the J gene TRBJ2-3; 7 bases match TRBD2. CDR1 and CDR2 from the germline V gene are GTSNPN and SVGIG (reference sequence). The junction had 14 bases not matched to a gene; V was cut back by 5 bases and J by 6 bases. The CDR3 contains 15 residues.

This rearrangement joins TRBV19 to TRBJ2-3; no definite D call. There are 14 residues in the CDR3. Germline V CDR1 and CDR2: LNHDA, SQIVND (reference sequence). V lost 3 bases and J lost 3, with 10 bases in between. CDR3 region: CASSIRRETDTQYF. For the CDR3, the DNA is TGTGCCAGTAGTATTAGGAGAGAGACAGATACGCAGTATTTT.

The chain is built from TRBV10-3 and TRBJ2-3; D not resolved. Germline CDR1 and CDR2: ENHRY and SYGVKD. Trimming removed 2 bases from V and 2 bases from J, with 14 bases in between. This CDR3 spans 16 amino acids. DNA of the CDR3: TGTGCCATCAGTGAGGGTTCCAACCGGTACACAGATACGCAGTATTTT. Encoded protein: CAISEGSNRYTDTQYF.

The rearrangement links TRBV30 to TRBJ1-6; no clear D. Germline V gives CDR1 GTSNPN, CDR2 SVGIG (reference sequence). V gave up 5 bases and J gave up 7 bases, with 9 bases separating them. The length of the CDR3 is 12 residues. This chain's CDR3 is CAWSGRNSPLHF. The CDR3 nucleotides are TGTGCCTGGTCCGGGAGGAATTCACCCCTCCACTTT.